Following are 14 T cell receptor beta chains from one sample sequenced in a study of blood T cells in healthy people across ages. Through a sample-barcoded 5' primer and a J-beta primer mix, a second PCR was run for about 6 to 11 cycles. MiXCR, applied by TCRdb to the 5' RACE reads, yields one record per CDR3 protein. The sample carries about 830,000 distinct CDR3 sequences, approximately 65% recorded once. The source material was blood. These receptors were obtained from a man younger than 40 in good health.

The table lists this clonotype with a few counts. The chain couples TRBV7-2 to TRBJ2-7; 8 bases align to TRBD1. Germline CDR1 is SGHTA and CDR2 is FQGNSA. Trimming took 1 base from V and 4 from J; bases not matched to a gene: 6. This CDR3 has 15 amino acids. CDR3 coding DNA: TGTGCCAGCAGCTTAGTCCCAGGGGGCGGGTACGAGCAGTACTTC. Protein product: CASSLVPGGGYEQYF.

The chain employs TRBV5-1 and TRBJ2-5; 7 nucleotides align to TRBD2. The J call could be wrong; TRBJ2-7 is a better fit for the DNA end. The CDR3 is 15 residues long. Germline V gives CDR1 SGHRS, CDR2 YFSETQ. CDR3 sequence: CASSLKGPGRDEQYF. CDR3 bases: TGCGCCAGCAGCTTGAAAGGGCCGGGGAGGGACGAGCAGTACTTC.

V usage is TRBV27 and J usage is TRBJ1-2; D uncertain. Germline values: CDR1 MNHEY, CDR2 SMNVEV (reference sequence). The CDR3 runs to 13 residues. V was pared by 5 bases and J by 5 bases, with 12 bases between. This chain's CDR3 is CASSVQGQYGYTF. The DNA for the CDR3 is TGTGCCAGCAGTGTTCAAGGGCAGTATGGCTACACCTTC.

CDR3 DNA: TGTGCCAGCAGTTCGCCCGGTCGGACTAGCGGGGGTGAGACCCAGTACTTC. This codes for CASSSPGRTSGGETQYF. The chain couples TRBV6-2 or TRBV6-3 to TRBJ2-5; 13 nucleotides align to TRBD2. The CDR3 contains 17 residues. J gave up 5 bases and V 4 bases, and 10 bases lay outside the gene matches. The germline gives CDR1 MNHEY, CDR2 SVGEGT.

The V gene is TRBV29-1, the J gene TRBJ2-5, with 11 bases that match TRBD1. Germline CDR1 is SQVTM and CDR2 is ANQGSEA. This CDR3 is 15 amino acids long. Trimming cost V 3 bases and J 5 bases; bases outside gene matches: 8. The CDR3 DNA reads TGCAGCGTTGAGTATGCAGGGACAGGGGGGGAGACCCAGTACTTC. Encoded protein: CSVEYAGTGGETQYF.

The chain couples TRBV29-1 to TRBJ2-1; 8 nucleotides align to TRBD1. J lost 6 bases, V lost 7 bases, and 8 bases had no gene match. CDR3 length: 13 amino acids. Germline CDR1 and CDR2: SQVTM and ANQGSEA. This CDR3 reads CSASGQGGNEQFF. The CDR3 DNA reads TGCAGCGCCAGCGGACAGGGCGGCAATGAGCAGTTCTTC.

This clonotype has only a few counts. The chain couples TRBV12-3 or TRBV12-4 to TRBJ2-1; no reliable D call. The CDR3 length is 14 residues. Trimming removed 2 bases from V and 6 bases from J, with 11 bases in between. CDR3 residues: CASSLTADANEQFF. CDR3 coding DNA: TGTGCCAGCAGTTTAACGGCAGACGCCAATGAGCAGTTCTTC.

This chain's CDR3 is CAITMTGFDEQYF. The CDR3 coding sequence is TGTGCCATCACCATGACAGGGTTCGACGAGCAGTACTTC. The chain has TRBV10-3 and TRBJ2-7; 7 bases are a match to TRBD1. This CDR3 comprises 13 residues. With V trimmed by 7 bases and J by 5 bases, 8 bases remained unmatched. The germline CDR1 and CDR2 sequences are ENHRY and SYGVKD.

This clonotype was detected only a few times. The germline gene is not matched at one end of the junction; a read error may be the cause. This sequence joins TRBV5-1 and TRBJ2-1; 9 bases are a match to TRBD2. This CDR3 comprises 14 residues. Looked up from germline, CDR1 is SGHRS and CDR2 is YFSETQ. CDR3 amino acids: CASSLELAGNEQFF. CDR3 sequence (DNA): TGTGCCAGCAGCTTAGAACTAGCGGGTAATGAGCAGTTCTTC.

The chain is built from TRBV6-5 and TRBJ2-4; D possibly corresponds to TRBD1 (6 bases). TRBJ2-7 explains the end of the DNA better; the J call may be wrong. Germline CDR1 MNHEY, CDR2 SVGAGI. The CDR3 is made up of 13 amino acids. CDR3: CASSYDRRDEQYF. CDR3 DNA sequence: TGTGCCAGCAGTTACGACAGGCGAGACGAGCAGTACTTC.

V usage is TRBV24-1 and J usage is TRBJ2-1, with D perhaps matching TRBD1 (6 bases). CDR1 and CDR2 from the germline V gene are KGHDR and SFDVKD. V was trimmed by 3 bases and J by 12 bases, leaving 14 bases between them. The CDR3 runs to 13 residues. The CDR3 here is CATSDHQQGAQFF. CDR3 nucleotide sequence: TGTGCCACCAGTGATCATCAACAGGGTGCGCAGTTCTTC.

This chain links TRBV27 with TRBJ1-5, with D possibly TRBD1 on 6 matching bases. Per the germline V gene, CDR1 is MNHEY and CDR2 is SMNVEV (reference sequence). The CDR3 is 14 amino acids. The germline V and J ends were trimmed by 3 bases and 3 bases, with 9 bases remaining between them. CDR3 DNA: TGTGCCAGCAGTTTCTCAGGGGCCAATCAGCCCCAGCATTTT. Residues: CASSFSGANQPQHF.

The rearrangement uses TRBV7-2 and TRBJ1-3; 9 nucleotides align to TRBD1. V trimming: 5 bases; J trimming: 2 bases; junction bases outside the gene matches: 10. CDR3 length: 17 amino acids. The V gene's germline CDR1 is SGHTA and CDR2 FQGNSA. The chain's CDR3 is CASSLHGTGSAGNTIYF. CDR3 coding DNA: TGTGCCAGCAGCCTTCATGGGACAGGGTCGGCTGGAAACACCATATATTTT.

The V call is TRBV27, the J call TRBJ2-2; 7 positions match TRBD2. CDR1 and CDR2 (germline): MNHEY, SMNVEV (reference sequence). CDR3 size: 14 residues. The ends lost 8 bases at V and 1 base at J; junction bases unmatched: 4. The CDR3 DNA is TGTGCCAGCTGTCTAGCGGTGAACACCGGGGAGCTGTTTTTT. Translated: CASCLAVNTGELFF.